The 31 T cell receptor beta chains listed next were all sequenced from one sample in a study of T cell repertoires in cytomegalovirus infection. Via MiXCR, TCRdb re-called the reads, giving one row per CDR3 protein. Of roughly 640,000 distinct CDR3 sequences listed, roughly a quarter are singletons. Source material: CD8+ T cells from PBMCs. These receptor sequences come from a human donor in good health (CMV status not recorded). Some clones in this sample may be carry-over from other donors' samples.

The CDR3, as DNA: TGTGCCAGCAGCGTAGATAAGGCAGGCGGATACTATGGCTACACCTTC. Translated: CASSVDKAGGYYGYTF. V is TRBV9 and J is TRBJ1-2; D ambiguous. This CDR3 spans 16 amino acids. Germline CDR1 is SGDLS and CDR2 is YYNGEE. The V and J ends lost 0 bases and 3 bases respectively, with 15 bases between them. The variable domain in full, completed from reference TRBV9 and TRBJ1-2, reads DSGVTQTPKHLITATGQRVTLRCSPRSGDLSVYWYQQSLDQGLQFLIQYYNGEERAKGNILERFSAQQFPDLHSELNLSSLELGDSALYFCASSVDKAGGYYGYTFGSGTRLTVV.

Details on this clonotype: This may be a read error, as it is one base from a much larger clone. The V gene is TRBV7-6, the J gene TRBJ1-1; 8 bases are shared with TRBD1. This CDR3 comprises 16 residues. Germline-derived CDR1 and CDR2 are SGHVS and FNYEAQ. V was clipped by 4 bases and J by 4 bases; unmatched bases: 11. The CDR3 DNA reads as TGTGCCAGCAGCTCGCCCCAGGACAGGGAGATCACTGAAGCTTTCTTT. Protein: CASSSPQDREITEAFF. Supplemented by reference TRBV7-6 and TRBJ1-1, the full variable domain reads GAGVSQSPRYKVTKRGQDVALRCDPISGHVSLYWYRQALGQGPEFLTYFNYEAQQDKSGLPNDRFSAERPEGSISTLTIQRTEQRDSAMYRCASSSPQDREITEAFFGQGTRLTVV.

The V and J genes are TRBV20-1 and TRBJ1-2; 9 bases fit TRBD1. With 0 bases clipped from V and 3 bases from J, the junction kept 5 bases outside the gene matches. Germline V gives CDR1 DFQATT, CDR2 SNEGSKA (reference sequence). This CDR3 has 15 amino acids. The CDR3 loop is CSARDADRGHYGYTF. The CDR3 DNA sequence: TGCAGTGCTAGAGACGCGGACAGGGGACACTATGGCTACACCTTC.

The chain recombines TRBV27 with TRBJ1-5; no firm D call. With 8 bases removed from V and 2 bases from J, the gap between germline ends came to 13 bases. CDR3 length equals 14 residues. In germline, CDR1 is MNHEY, CDR2 SMNVEV (reference sequence). CDR3 in DNA: TGTGCCAGCGCCATTGCTTCGGGCAATCAGCCCCAGCATTTT. It translates to CASAIASGNQPQHF.

CDR3 DNA: TGCAGCGTTGAGGGGGGGGCAGGGAAGGTTTACAATGAGCAGTTCTTC. Protein: CSVEGGAGKVYNEQFF. The chain couples TRBV29-1 to TRBJ2-1; D may be TRBD2 (7 bases). Between the trimmed V and J ends, which lost 3 bases and 4 bases, there was a span of 19 bases. The CDR3 is 16 residues long. Germline V CDR1 and CDR2: SQVTM, ANQGSEA.

In this sample, this clonotype turned up a few times. V usage is TRBV6-2 or TRBV6-3 and J usage is TRBJ1-5, with 10 positions matching TRBD1. There are 16 residues in the CDR3. After removal of 0 bases from V and 4 bases from J, the junction contained 3 bases not matched to a gene. From germline, CDR1 is MNHEY and CDR2 SVGEGT. The CDR3: CASSYSRDRGNQPQHF. The CDR3 region has the DNA TGTGCCAGCAGTTACTCGAGGGACAGGGGAAATCAGCCCCAGCATTTT.

This clonotype was counted between two and nine times. The rearrangement joins TRBV6-5 to TRBJ1-1; D gene ambiguous. V was cut by 0 bases and J by 4 bases, with 21 bases left in between. The V gene's germline CDR1 is MNHEY and CDR2 SVGAGI. The CDR3 length is 18 residues. The CDR3 DNA is TGTGCCAGCAGTTACTCGAGCAGTAGGCGGCATTTGGGCACTGAAGCTTTCTTT. Protein sequence: CASSYSSSRRHLGTEAFF.

There are many counts of this clonotype. This CDR3 is CASSLGGNLYNEQFF. The CDR3 region has the DNA TGTGCCAGCAGCTTAGGGGGTAACCTTTACAATGAGCAGTTCTTC. V and J are TRBV7-3 and TRBJ2-1; D is possibly TRBD1 or TRBD2 (5 bases each). The CDR3 length is 15 residues. V lost 2 bases, J lost 4 bases, and 12 bases lay in between. Germline CDR1 and CDR2: SGHTA and FQGTGA.

V and J are TRBV5-6 and TRBJ2-7; maybe TRBD2 (6 bases). The CDR3 is 12 residues long. V was pared by 4 bases and J by 6 bases, with 11 bases between. CDR1 is SGHDT and CDR2 is YYEEEE in the germline V gene. The CDR3 is CASSLEGSEQYF. The CDR3 DNA reads as TGTGCCAGCAGCCTGGAGGGCAGCGAGCAGTACTTC.

This clonotype showed up just a few times. One base away lies a much larger clone, so this may be a sequencing read error. This sequence joins TRBV7-9 and TRBJ2-5; D uncertain. V lost 3 bases and J lost 0, with 8 bases in between. Germline values: CDR1 SEHNR, CDR2 FQNEAQ (reference sequence). The CDR3 covers 14 residues. The DNA for the CDR3 is TGTGCCAGCAGCTTCGTCGAGTACCAAGAGACCCAGTACTTC. Protein sequence: CASSFVEYQETQYF.

CDR3 region: CASSYSSMDPYEQYV. CDR3 sequence (DNA): TGTGCCAGCAGTTACTCGTCGATGGATCCCTACGAGCAGTACGTC. The rearrangement uses TRBV6-2 or TRBV6-3 and TRBJ2-7; no clear D gene. V was trimmed by 0 bases and J by 2 bases, leaving 11 bases between them. CDR1 is MNHEY and CDR2 is SVGEGT in the germline V gene. This CDR3 contains 15 residues.

In its sample, this clonotype was seen a few times. The gene calls are TRBV6-5 and TRBJ2-7, with 7 bases identical to TRBD1. CDR1 and CDR2 (germline): MNHEY, SVGAGI. The CDR3 runs to 13 residues. The junction had 2 bases not matched to a gene; V was cut back by 5 bases and J by 1 base. The CDR3 bases are TGTGCCAGCAGTATGGGACAGTCCTACGAGCAGTACGTC. Amino acid sequence: CASSMGQSYEQYV.

The V call is TRBV29-1, the J call TRBJ1-6; D is perhaps TRBD1 (5 bases). In germline, CDR1 is SQVTM, CDR2 ANQGSEA. With 5 bases removed from V and 7 bases from J, the gap between germline ends came to 15 bases. CDR3 size: 14 residues. CDR3 sequence reads: CSVREAGSNSPLHF. The DNA of the CDR3 is TGCAGCGTTAGAGAAGCAGGGAGCAATTCACCCCTCCACTTT.

The chain combines TRBV10-3 with TRBJ2-7; a weak D match, TRBD1 (5 bases). The CDR3 runs to 13 residues. The V gene lost 6 bases and the J gene lost 5 bases, with 14 bases spanning the gap. CDR1 and CDR2 from the germline V gene are ENHRY and SYGVKD. Here the CDR3 DNA reads TGTGCCATCAGGTTGACAGACAGCAACGAGCAGTACTTC. Residues: CAIRLTDSNEQYF.

The table lists this clonotype with a few counts. The chain carries TRBV14 and TRBJ1-6, with TRBD1 matching 7 bases. There are 17 residues in the CDR3. Per germline, CDR1 SGHDN and CDR2 FVKESK. Trimming removed 5 bases from V and 2 bases from J; junction bases left unmatched: 9. CDR3 protein: CASSLFTGAAYNSPLHF. The CDR3 region has the DNA TGTGCCAGCAGCTTATTCACAGGGGCTGCCTATAATTCACCCCTCCACTTT.

This clonotype has only a few counts. The chain employs TRBV14 and TRBJ2-4, with a weak D call TRBD1 (7 bases). Per the germline V gene, CDR1 is SGHDN and CDR2 is FVKESK. The V and J ends lost 5 bases and 8 bases respectively, with 10 bases between them. This CDR3 contains 12 residues. CDR3 nucleotide sequence: TGTGCCAGCAGCAGCAGGGGGGACATTCAGTACTTC. Its translation: CASSSRGDIQYF.

There are many counts of this clonotype. J is TRBJ2-4 and V is TRBV7-2, with 7 bases aligning to TRBD1. The CDR3 has 13 amino acids. Germline-derived CDR1 and CDR2 are SGHTA and FQGNSA. V lost 3 bases, J lost 5 bases, and 1 base stayed unmatched. This CDR3 reads CASSFGTENIQYF. The DNA for the CDR3 is TGTGCCAGCAGCTTCGGGACAGAAAACATTCAGTACTTC.

This clonotype came up many times. The J gene is TRBJ2-7, the V gene TRBV7-9; TRBD2 agrees at 10 bases. Trimming removed 5 bases from V and 3 bases from J; junction bases left unmatched: 7. CDR1 is SEHNR and CDR2 is FQNEAQ in the germline V gene (reference sequence). CDR3 length: 15 residues. The CDR3 nucleotides read TGTGCCAGCAGCCAGCCTAGCGGGGGCCACTACGAGCAGTACTTC. Translating gives CASSQPSGGHYEQYF.

This clonotype was counted a few times. The V and J genes are TRBV6-2 or TRBV6-3 and TRBJ2-6; D is unresolved. The CDR3 sequence is 12 residues long. Germline assignment: CDR1 MNHEY and CDR2 SVGEGT. Trimming removed 9 bases at V and 18 bases at J, with 21 bases between. The chain's CDR3 is CASNYPSVGRTF. For the CDR3, the DNA is TGTGCCAGTAACTATCCCTCTGTTGGTAGGACTTTC.

The V call is TRBV20-1, the J call TRBJ2-3; 8 positions agree with TRBD2. The CDR3 sequence is 16 residues long. V lost 0 bases and J lost 3; bases outside the gene matches: 8. Looked up from germline, CDR1 is DFQATT and CDR2 is SNEGSKA (reference sequence). The DNA of the CDR3 is TGCAGTGCTAGAGATGACGGGGGGGCCTGGACAGATACGCAGTATTTT. This codes for CSARDDGGAWTDTQYF.

This clonotype was seen a few times. The gene calls are TRBV5-5 and TRBJ1-2; the D gene is possibly TRBD1 (5 bases). The CDR3 runs 15 residues. Trimming stripped 1 base from V and 4 bases from J, with 14 bases between. The germline V gene encodes CDR1 SGHKS and CDR2 YYEKEE (reference sequence). In DNA, the CDR3 is TGTGCCAGCAGCTTGTACCAGGGTGCAGCCTATGGCTACACCTTC. This gives the protein CASSLYQGAAYGYTF.

This clonotype was seen many times. The gene calls are TRBV6-2 or TRBV6-3 and TRBJ2-3; 13 bases map to TRBD2. Germline CDR1 reads MNHEY; CDR2 reads SVGEGT. CDR3 size: 14 residues. Unmatched junction bases numbered 1, after V lost 5 bases and J lost 5 bases. CDR3 nucleotides: TGTGCCAGCAGTGGACTAGCGGGAGAAGATACGCAGTATTTT. This codes for CASSGLAGEDTQYF.

Points on this clonotype: A single base separates this from a much larger clone, so it may be a read error. The chain couples TRBV4-2 to TRBJ1-1, with TRBD1 identical over 7 bases. The CDR3 consists of 17 residues. Looked up from germline, CDR1 is LGHNA and CDR2 is YNFKEQ. J was trimmed by 3 bases and V by 4 bases; bases with no gene match: 14. CDR3 nucleotides: TGTGCCAGCAGCCTCGAAGAACAGGGGTTATTGGACACTGAAGCTTTCTTT. It encodes CASSLEEQGLLDTEAFF.

This clonotype turned up a few times. The CDR3 region is CSARELAGLSYEQYF. CDR3 bases: TGCAGTGCTAGAGAACTAGCGGGTTTGTCCTACGAGCAGTACTTC. The chain has TRBV20-1 and TRBJ2-7; 9 nucleotides line up with TRBD2. CDR1 DFQATT and CDR2 SNEGSKA come from the germline V gene (reference sequence). This CDR3 region has 15 residues. With 0 bases clipped from V and 1 base from J, the junction kept 4 bases outside the gene matches.

The sample holds many counts of this clonotype. The V gene is TRBV20-1, the J gene TRBJ2-3; a weak D match, TRBD2 (5 bases). Germline assignment: CDR1 DFQATT and CDR2 SNEGSKA (reference sequence). V was shortened by 8 bases and J by 5 bases, with 14 bases between the two germline ends. CDR3 length: 12 amino acids. The CDR3 coding sequence is TGCAGTCCGGACTGGCCGGGAGATACGCAGTATTTT. This sequence encodes CSPDWPGDTQYF.

Ten or more counts support this clonotype. The chain carries TRBV12-3 or TRBV12-4 and TRBJ1-4; D perhaps matches TRBD1 (5 bases). The CDR3 extends over 14 amino acids. Trimming took off 5 bases at V and 8 bases at J, with 15 bases between the two ends. In DNA form, the CDR3 reads TGTGCCAGCAGTCTGAGGGGCGCGCGGGAAAAACTGTTTTTT. It codes for CASSLRGAREKLFF.

A remark on this clonotype: This sequence may be a read error, since a much larger clone differs from it by one base. The chain joins TRBV28 to TRBJ2-7; tentative D call: TRBD2 (6 bases). The V gene lost 2 bases and the J gene lost 2 bases, with 13 bases spanning the gap. CDR1 and CDR2 (germline): MDHEN, SYDVKM. There are 15 residues in the CDR3. The CDR3: CASSLRGGSPYEQYV. CDR3 nucleotides: TGTGCCAGCAGTTTAAGGGGAGGTTCGCCCTACGAGCAGTACGTC.

The V and J genes are TRBV9 and TRBJ2-2; D may be TRBD1 or TRBD2 (5 bases each). The V and J ends lost 2 bases and 4 bases respectively, with 12 bases between them. This CDR3 is 15 amino acids long. The germline V gene encodes CDR1 SGDLS and CDR2 YYNGEE. The CDR3 DNA reads TGTGCCAGCAGCGTTCAATCGGGACCCACCGGGGAGCTGTTTTTT. It codes for CASSVQSGPTGELFF.

J is TRBJ2-5 and V is TRBV10-2; 7 bases fit TRBD1. Germline V lookup: CDR1 WSHSY, CDR2 SAAADI. This CDR3 spans 15 amino acids. The ends lost 2 bases at V and 2 bases at J; junction bases unmatched: 5. The CDR3 loop reads CASSEPGQVQETQYF. The CDR3 DNA sequence: TGCGCCAGCAGTGAGCCCGGACAGGTTCAAGAGACCCAGTACTTC.

This clonotype appeared many times. The V gene is TRBV29-1, the J gene TRBJ2-7, with D unresolved. The germline gives CDR1 SQVTM, CDR2 ANQGSEA. The length of the CDR3 is 15 residues. Deletions cut 0 bases from V and 4 bases from J, with 16 bases between. The CDR3 DNA follows: TGCAGCGTTGAAGACGATTTGGGATACGCATACGAGCAGTACTTC. Amino acid sequence: CSVEDDLGYAYEQYF.

The rearrangement links TRBV19 to TRBJ2-7; 7 positions match TRBD1. The CDR3 spans 13 residues. In germline, CDR1 is LNHDA, CDR2 SQIVND (reference sequence). The ends lost 3 bases at V and 2 bases at J; junction bases unmatched: 1. CDR3 DNA: TGTGCCAGTAGTATCGGACAGGCCTACGAGCAGTACGTC. It encodes CASSIGQAYEQYV.